This TCR beta chain was retrieved from a study of Tregs in tolerant kidney transplant recipients. Study observations and caveats: The most relevant donor-specific Treg TCRbeta repertoire apparently came from expansion with activated donor B cells. Findings come from small patient numbers and require larger validation.

V lost 7 bases and J 12 bases, leaving 21 bases between the germline ends. The germline V gene encodes CDR1 SGHAT and CDR2 FQNNGV. The CDR3 length is 13 residues. CD4+CD25+CD127- Tregs, CD4+CD25- non-Tregs, CD4 and CD8 cells were sorted. Notes on this clone: Its target is unknown.

Produced via immunoSEQ multiplex PCR; TCRdb's table is partial and in-frame only. The table lists tens of thousands of clones, roughly 84% of them singletons. The sequencing sample was made of CD4+ T cells from blood. The rearrangement links TRBV11-2 to TRBJ1-2; perhaps TRBD1 as D (5 bases). The sequence was obtained from a human donor in good health. In DNA form, the CDR3 reads TGTGCCAGCACCCTGCGAGTGGAGGGGCACCACACCTTC. It specifies CASTLRVEGHHTF. Full variable domain (outside the CDR3, taken from reference TRBV11-2 and TRBJ1-2): EAGVAQSPRYKIIEKRQSVAFWCNPISGHATLYWYQQILGQGPKLLIQFQNNGVVDDSQLPKDRFSAERLKGVDSTLKIQPAKLEDSAVYLCASTLRVEGHHTFGSGTRLTVV.